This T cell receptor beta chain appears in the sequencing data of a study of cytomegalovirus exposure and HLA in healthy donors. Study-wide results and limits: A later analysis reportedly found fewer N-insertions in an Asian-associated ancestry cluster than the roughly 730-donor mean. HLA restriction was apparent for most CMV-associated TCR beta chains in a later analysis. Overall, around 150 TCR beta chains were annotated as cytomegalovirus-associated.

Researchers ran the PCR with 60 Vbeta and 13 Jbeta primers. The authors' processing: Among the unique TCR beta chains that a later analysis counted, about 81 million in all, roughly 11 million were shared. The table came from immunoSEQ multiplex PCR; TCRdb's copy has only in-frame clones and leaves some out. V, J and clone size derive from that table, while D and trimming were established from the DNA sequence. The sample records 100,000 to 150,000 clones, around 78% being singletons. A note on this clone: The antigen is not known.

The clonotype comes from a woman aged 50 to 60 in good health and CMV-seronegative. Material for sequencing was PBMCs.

The CDR3 DNA reads TGTGCCAGCAGCCCTCAGGGGGCGGGAACCTACGAGCAGTACTTC. Encoded protein: CASSPQGAGTYEQYF. V is TRBV4-2 and J is TRBJ2-7, with 8 bases that match TRBD1. The CDR3 totals 15 residues. After removal of 4 bases from V and 2 bases from J, the junction contained 7 bases not matched to a gene. Germline CDR1 LGHNA, CDR2 YNFKEQ.